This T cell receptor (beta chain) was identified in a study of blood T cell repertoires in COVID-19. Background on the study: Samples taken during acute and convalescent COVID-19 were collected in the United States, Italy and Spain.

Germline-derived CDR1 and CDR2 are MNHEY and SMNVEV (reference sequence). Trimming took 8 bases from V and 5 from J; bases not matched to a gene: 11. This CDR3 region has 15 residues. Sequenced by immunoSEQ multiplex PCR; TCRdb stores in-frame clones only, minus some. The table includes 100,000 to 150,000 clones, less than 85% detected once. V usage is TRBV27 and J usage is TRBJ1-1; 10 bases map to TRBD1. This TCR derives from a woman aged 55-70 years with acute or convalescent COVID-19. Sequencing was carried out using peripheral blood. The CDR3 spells CASYKGQGERTEAFF. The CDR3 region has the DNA TGTGCCAGCTATAAAGGACAGGGGGAGAGGACTGAAGCTTTCTTT.